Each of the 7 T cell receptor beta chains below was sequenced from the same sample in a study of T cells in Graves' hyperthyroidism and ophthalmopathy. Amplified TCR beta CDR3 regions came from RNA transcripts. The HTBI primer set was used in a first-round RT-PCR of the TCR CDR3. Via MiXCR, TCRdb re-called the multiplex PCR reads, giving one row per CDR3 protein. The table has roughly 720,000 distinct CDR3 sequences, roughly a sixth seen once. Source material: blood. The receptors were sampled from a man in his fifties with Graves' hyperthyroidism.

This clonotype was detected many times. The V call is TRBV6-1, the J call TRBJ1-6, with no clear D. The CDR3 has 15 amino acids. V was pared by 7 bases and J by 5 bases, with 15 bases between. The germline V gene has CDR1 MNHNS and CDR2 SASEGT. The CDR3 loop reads CASKLVPPDNSPLHF. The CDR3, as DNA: TGTGCCAGCAAGTTGGTACCCCCGGATAATTCACCCCTCCACTTT.

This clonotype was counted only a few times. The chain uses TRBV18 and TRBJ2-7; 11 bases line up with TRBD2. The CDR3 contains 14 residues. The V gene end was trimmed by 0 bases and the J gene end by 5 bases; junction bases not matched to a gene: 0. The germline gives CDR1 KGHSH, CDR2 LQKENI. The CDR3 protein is CASSPPGLADEQYF. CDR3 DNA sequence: TGTGCCAGCTCACCACCGGGACTAGCGGACGAGCAGTACTTC.

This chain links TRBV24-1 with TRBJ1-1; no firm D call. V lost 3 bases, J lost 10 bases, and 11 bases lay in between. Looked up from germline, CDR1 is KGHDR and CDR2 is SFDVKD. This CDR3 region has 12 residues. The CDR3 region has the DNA TGTGCCACCAGTGATAACGGACGATTAGCTTTCTTT. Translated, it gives CATSDNGRLAFF.

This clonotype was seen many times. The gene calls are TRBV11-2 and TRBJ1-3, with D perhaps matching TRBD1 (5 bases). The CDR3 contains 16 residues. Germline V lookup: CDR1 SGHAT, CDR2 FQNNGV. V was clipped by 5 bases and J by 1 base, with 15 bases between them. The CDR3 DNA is TGTGCCAGCAGCCTGACGTCAGGGTTTTCTGGAAACACCATATATTTT. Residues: CASSLTSGFSGNTIYF.

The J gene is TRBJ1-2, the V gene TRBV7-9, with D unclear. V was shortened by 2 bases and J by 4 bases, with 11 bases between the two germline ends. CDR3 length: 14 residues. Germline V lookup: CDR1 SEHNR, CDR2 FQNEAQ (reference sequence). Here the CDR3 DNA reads TGTGCCAGCAGCTTATCCGGGAAAACCTATGGCTACACCTTC. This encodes CASSLSGKTYGYTF.

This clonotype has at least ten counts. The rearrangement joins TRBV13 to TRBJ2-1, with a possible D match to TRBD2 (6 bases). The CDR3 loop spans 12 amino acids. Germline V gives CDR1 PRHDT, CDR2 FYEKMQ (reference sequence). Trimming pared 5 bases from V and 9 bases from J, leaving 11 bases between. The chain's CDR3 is CASSLGTREQFF. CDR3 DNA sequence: TGTGCCAGCAGCCTGGGGACTCGTGAGCAGTTCTTC.

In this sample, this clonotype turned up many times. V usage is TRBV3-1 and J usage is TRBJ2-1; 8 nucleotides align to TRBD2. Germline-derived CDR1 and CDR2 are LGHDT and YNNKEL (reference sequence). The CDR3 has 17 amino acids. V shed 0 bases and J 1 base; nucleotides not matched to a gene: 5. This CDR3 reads CASSQEPGGPSYNEQFF. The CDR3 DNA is TGTGCCAGCAGCCAAGAGCCGGGGGGGCCGTCCTACAATGAGCAGTTCTTC.